This TCR beta chain is drawn from a study of molecular identifiers for immune sequencing clone quantification (dated 2018 in TCRdb). Turning to the overall study: For a replicate experiment, RNA from roughly 21,000 or 96,000 naive CD8 T cells was divided into five aliquots, of which four were sequenced. CD8 T cells were used in a methods study to benchmark molecular-identifier clustering-based TCR repertoire sequencing (MIDCIRS) and TCR RNA copy counting.

This clonotype has ten or more counts. Its antigen has not been determined. It has no much larger one-base neighbor in the sample; base qualities were not kept. V is pruned by 3 bases and J by 0 bases, leaving 6 bases of the junction without a gene match. The germline V gene (reference sequence) gives CDR1 as DFQATT and CDR2 as SNEGSKA. The CDR3 goes from the cysteine to the phenylalanine over 15 residues. The kept DNA is CDR3 alone, 45 bases in frame from the first base. The library was built by means of PCR. The instrument was an Illumina HiSeq 4000. Bulk TCR libraries were generated as previously described, with the TCR primers listed in Table S5 used. The Qiagen AllPrep DNA/RNA kit was used to purify total RNA. Reads from multiple sequencing runs of the same library were pooled before analysis. The paper's processing steps were these. Reads were retained only if an exact TCR constant sequence was present, and the retained reads were trimmed to 150 nt and grouped according to their 12-nt molecular barcodes. Within each barcode group, reads were sub-clustered at a 15% Levenshtein threshold, and quality-weighted consensus sequences were built per RNA molecule. Non-functional sequences were removed, as were lower-count sequences one edit away from another. Barcode sub-clusters with fewer than 20% of the maximum read count were removed, based on fitting two negative binomial distributions. The public reads were reanalyzed by TCRdb: fastp trimming at Q25, MiXCR alignment, in-frame beta chains only. Each CDR3 protein gets just one entry, which takes the most common genes and DNA from the rows behind it. These V and J calls are TCRdb output, not the study's own analysis. Present in this sample are about 320,000 distinct CDR3 sequences, over 20% of which were seen just once. The top ten clones comprise about 0.81% of the sample.

The paper's findings and limits, for the study overall: The sizes of highly expanded clones could end up underestimated when identical TCR molecules share a barcode. Even against a background of roughly 1 million naive CD8 T cells, spiked-in Jurkat TCR RNA amounting to a single cell's worth was reported to be detectable. The naive libraries included spiked-in Jurkat TCR RNA (10 copies' worth), and this Jurkat TCR RNA is not part of the donor repertoire. Modeling gave about 3.3 recovered TCR RNA copies per cell versus about 10 by digital PCR, implying around 31% capture efficiency. Without barcode sub-clustering, chimeric consensus sequences inflated TCR diversity; chimeras reached as high as 47%. In CMV-specific effector cells, over 97% of molecules were held by clones above 20 RNA copies, whereas under 1% of molecules were held by such clones in naive cells.

Naive CD8 T cell libraries were made from approximately 20,000 to 1,000,000 sorted cells using 10%, 30% or 50% of purified RNA. Naive CD8 T cells were FACS-sorted as CD8+CD4-CCR7+CD45RA+ on a BD FACSAria II into RLT Plus buffer. To test detection sensitivity, Jurkat RNA equal to ten TCR copies was added to samples of roughly 19,000-1,100,000 naive CD8 T cells. CD8 T cells were enriched with RosetteSep CD8+ T Cell Enrichment Cocktail and Ficoll-Paque, followed by ACK red cell lysis. The chain is assembled from TRBV20-1 and TRBJ2-5, with TRBD2 identical over 8 junction bases. Sequencing was carried out using naive CD8+ T cells from blood, with Jurkat cell RNA spiked in. What the cell subset or site label conveys for this sample: FACS-sorted CD8+CD4-CCR7+CD45RA+ naive T cells. The source is a human donor in good health. Some libraries in this study had Jurkat cell RNA spiked in. In nucleotide form, the sequence is TGCAGTGCTAGCGGGAGGGATTGGTACCAAGAGACCCAGTACTTC. Its translation reads: CSASGRDWYQETQYF.